These 8 T cell receptor beta chains were sequenced from one sample in a study of beta chain features in type 1 diabetes. The authors reverse transcribed all of the isolated RNA, so sequencing captured expressed TCRB transcripts. Using immunoSEQ multiplex PCR, the repertoire was profiled, and TCRdb retains in-frame clones only, with some absent. The sample comprises about 150,000 clones, 13% of which are singletons, and less than 1.5% rests with the top ten. No antigen is known for these receptors. Study-wide points: All four CD4+ subsets of Type 1 diabetes patients contained TCRB CDR3s that were moderately but significantly shorter.

The sample was central memory CD4+ T cells from blood. The source is a man between 18 and 35 years old with type 1 diabetes.

The V and J genes are TRBV2 and TRBJ2-7; D perhaps matches TRBD1 (5 bases). V was trimmed by 7 bases and J by 0 bases, leaving 10 bases between them. The V gene's germline CDR1 is SNHLY and CDR2 FYNNEI. This CDR3 has 13 residues. This CDR3 is CASTQTVSYEQYF. The DNA for the CDR3 is TGTGCCAGCACCCAGACAGTCTCCTACGAGCAGTACTTC.

The sample holds many counts of this clone. The V gene is TRBV15, the J gene TRBJ2-3, with D perhaps TRBD1 or TRBD2 (5 bases each). V gave up 0 bases and J gave up 0 bases, with 7 bases separating them. This CDR3 is 15 amino acids long. The germline V gene encodes CDR1 LNHNV and CDR2 YYDKDF (reference sequence). CDR3 coding DNA: TGTGCCACCAGCAGAGATGAGGGGAGCACAGATACGCAGTATTTT. This codes for CATSRDEGSTDTQYF.

This clone showed up just a few times. This chain uses TRBV18 with TRBJ2-7; D perhaps matches TRBD1 (5 bases). CDR1 is KGHSH, CDR2 LQKENI, per germline. The CDR3 extends over 14 amino acids. V lost 2 bases and J lost 2, with 10 bases in between. The DNA for the CDR3 is TGTGCCAGCTCACCAGGGGAAGGGGCCTACGAGCAGTACTTC. Translating it yields CASSPGEGAYEQYF.

The chain uses TRBV27 and TRBJ2-1, with D maybe TRBD1 (6 bases). V lost 6 bases and J lost 5, with 17 bases in between. This CDR3 has 15 residues. CDR1 is MNHEY, CDR2 SMNVEV, per germline (reference sequence). This chain's CDR3 is CASSVQGILNNEQFF. The CDR3 region has the DNA TGTGCCAGCAGCGTCCAGGGGATCTTGAACAATGAGCAGTTCTTC.

The chain joins TRBV5-1 to TRBJ2-2; no clear D. In germline, CDR1 is SGHRS, CDR2 YFSETQ. Trimming took 4 bases from V and 4 from J, leaving 14 bases between them. The CDR3 length is 15 residues. CDR3 sequence: CASSPGGWSTGELFF. For the CDR3, the DNA is TGCGCCAGCAGCCCCGGTGGGTGGAGCACCGGGGAGCTGTTTTTT.

Only a few counts were recorded for this clone. The rearrangement joins TRBV5-4 to TRBJ2-5, with TRBD2 matching 14 bases. V was pared by 4 bases and J by 11 bases, with 10 bases of the junction left unmatched. From germline, CDR1 is SGHNT and CDR2 YYREEE (reference sequence). CDR3 length equals 15 residues. CDR3 bases: TGTGCCAGCAGCCCAGGGACTAGCGGGGGCCTGGAGCAGTACTTC. Translation: CASSPGTSGGLEQYF.

The chain has TRBV29-1 and TRBJ2-3; D possibly corresponds to TRBD2 (6 bases). This CDR3 is built from 15 residues. In germline, CDR1 is SQVTM, CDR2 ANQGSEA. The germline V and J ends were trimmed by 6 bases and 5 bases, with 21 bases remaining between them. The CDR3 reads CSVRKDIAAIDTQYF. The CDR3 DNA sequence: TGCAGCGTCCGGAAGGATATAGCGGCTATAGATACGCAGTATTTT.

This clone was found a few times. The chain has TRBV5-1 and TRBJ1-2; D is unresolved. CDR3 length: 14 residues. Germline V CDR1 and CDR2: SGHRS, YFSETQ. Trimming stripped 1 base from V and 5 bases from J, with 12 bases between. The chain's CDR3 is CASSLKSDQYGYTF. The CDR3, as DNA: TGCGCCAGCAGCTTGAAGTCGGACCAATATGGCTACACCTTC.